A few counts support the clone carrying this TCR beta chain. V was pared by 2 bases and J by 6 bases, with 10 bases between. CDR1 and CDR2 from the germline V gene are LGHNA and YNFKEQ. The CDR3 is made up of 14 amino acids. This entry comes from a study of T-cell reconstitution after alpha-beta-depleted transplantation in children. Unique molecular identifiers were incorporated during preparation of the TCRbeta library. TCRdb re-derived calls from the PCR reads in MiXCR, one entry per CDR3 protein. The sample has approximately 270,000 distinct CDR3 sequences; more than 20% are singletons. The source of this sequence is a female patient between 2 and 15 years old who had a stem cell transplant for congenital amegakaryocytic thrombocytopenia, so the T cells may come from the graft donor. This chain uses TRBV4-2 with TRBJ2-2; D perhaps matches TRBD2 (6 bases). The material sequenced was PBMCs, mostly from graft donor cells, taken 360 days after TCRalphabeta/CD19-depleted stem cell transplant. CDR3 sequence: CASSQLTSPGELFF. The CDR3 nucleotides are TGTGCCAGCAGCCAACTTACTAGCCCCGGGGAGCTGTTTTTT.